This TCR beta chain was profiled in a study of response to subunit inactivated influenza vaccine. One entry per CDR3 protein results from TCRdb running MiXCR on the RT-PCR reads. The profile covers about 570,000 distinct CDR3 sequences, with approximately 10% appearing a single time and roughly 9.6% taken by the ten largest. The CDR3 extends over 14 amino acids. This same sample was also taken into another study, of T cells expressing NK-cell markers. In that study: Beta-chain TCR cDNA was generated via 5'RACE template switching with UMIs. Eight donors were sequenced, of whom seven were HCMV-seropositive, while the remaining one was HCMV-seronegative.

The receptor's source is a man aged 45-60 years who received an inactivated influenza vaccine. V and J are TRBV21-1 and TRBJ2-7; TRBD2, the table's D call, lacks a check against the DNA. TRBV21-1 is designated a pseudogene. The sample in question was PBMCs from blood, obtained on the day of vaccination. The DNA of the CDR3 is TGTGCCAGCAGCACTCGGACTACTCAACGCGAGCAGTACTTC. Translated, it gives CASSTRTTQREQYF.